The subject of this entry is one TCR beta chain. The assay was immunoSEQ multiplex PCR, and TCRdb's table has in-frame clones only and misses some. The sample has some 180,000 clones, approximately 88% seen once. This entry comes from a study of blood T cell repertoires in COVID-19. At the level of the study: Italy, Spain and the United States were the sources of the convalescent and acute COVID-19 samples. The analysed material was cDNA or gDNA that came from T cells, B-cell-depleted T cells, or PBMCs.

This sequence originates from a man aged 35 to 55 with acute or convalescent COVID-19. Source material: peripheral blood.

The CDR3 reads CASSLSIGGRTDTQYF. CDR3 bases: TGTGCCAGCAGCTTGAGTATCGGGGGGCGGACAGATACGCAGTATTTT. The chain employs TRBV13 and TRBJ2-3, with D perhaps matching TRBD2 (7 bases). Trimming pared 3 bases from V and 3 bases from J, leaving 16 bases between. CDR1 and CDR2 from the germline V gene are PRHDT and FYEKMQ (reference sequence). The CDR3 extends over 16 amino acids. The whole variable domain, filled in from reference TRBV13 and TRBJ2-3, reads AAGVIQSPRHLIKEKRETATLKCYPIPRHDTVYWYQQGPGQDPQFLISFYEKMQSDKGSIPDRFSAQQFSDYHSELNMSSLELGDSALYFCASSLSIGGRTDTQYFGPGTRLTVL.